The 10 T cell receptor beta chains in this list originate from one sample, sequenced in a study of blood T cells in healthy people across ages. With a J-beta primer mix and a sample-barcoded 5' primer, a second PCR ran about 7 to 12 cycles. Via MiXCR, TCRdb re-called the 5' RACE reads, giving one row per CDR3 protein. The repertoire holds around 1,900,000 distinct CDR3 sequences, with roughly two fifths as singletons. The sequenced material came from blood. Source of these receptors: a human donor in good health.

The CDR3 spells CASSQAAGAQPQHF. As DNA, the CDR3 is TGTGCCAGCAGCCAAGCCGCAGGGGCTCAGCCCCAGCATTTT. The chain is built from TRBV4-2 and TRBJ1-5; D possibly corresponds to TRBD1 (6 bases). The germline V gene encodes CDR1 LGHNA and CDR2 YNFKEQ. The V and J ends lost 1 base and 6 bases respectively, with 10 bases between them. This CDR3 comprises 14 residues.

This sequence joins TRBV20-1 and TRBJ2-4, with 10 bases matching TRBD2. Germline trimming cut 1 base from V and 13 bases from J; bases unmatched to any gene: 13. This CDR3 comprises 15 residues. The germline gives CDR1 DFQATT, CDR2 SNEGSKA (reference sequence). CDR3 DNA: TGCAGTGCTAGAGCCGGGGTTAGCGGGGGGTTGGAGCAGTACTTC. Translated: CSARAGVSGGLEQYF.

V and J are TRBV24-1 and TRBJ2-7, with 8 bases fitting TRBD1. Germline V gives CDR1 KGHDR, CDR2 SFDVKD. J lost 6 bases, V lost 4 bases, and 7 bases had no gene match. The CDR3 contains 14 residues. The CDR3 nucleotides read TGTGCCACCAGTGACCCCGGACAGGGTGGCGAGCAGTACTTC. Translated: CATSDPGQGGEQYF.

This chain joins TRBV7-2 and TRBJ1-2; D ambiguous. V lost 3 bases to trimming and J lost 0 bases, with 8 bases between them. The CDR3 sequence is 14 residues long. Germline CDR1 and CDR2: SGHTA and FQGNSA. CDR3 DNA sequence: TGTGCCAGCAGCTTCGGCAAAACTAACTATGGCTACACCTTC. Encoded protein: CASSFGKTNYGYTF.

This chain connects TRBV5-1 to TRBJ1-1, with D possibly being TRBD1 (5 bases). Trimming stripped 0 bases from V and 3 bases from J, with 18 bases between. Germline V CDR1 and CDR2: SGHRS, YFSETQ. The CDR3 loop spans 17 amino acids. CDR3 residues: CASSLAGFLGDDTEAFF. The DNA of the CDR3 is TGCGCCAGCAGCTTGGCCGGTTTCCTGGGGGATGACACTGAAGCTTTCTTT.

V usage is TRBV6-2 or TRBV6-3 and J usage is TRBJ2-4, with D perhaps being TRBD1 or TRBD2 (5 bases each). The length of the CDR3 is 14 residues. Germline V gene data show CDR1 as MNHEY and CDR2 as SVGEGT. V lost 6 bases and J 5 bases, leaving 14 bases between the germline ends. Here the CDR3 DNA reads TGTGCCAGCAGCCGATCCTGGGACCAAAACATTCAGTACTTC. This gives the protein CASSRSWDQNIQYF.

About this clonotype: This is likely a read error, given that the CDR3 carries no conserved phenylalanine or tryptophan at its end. The CDR3 loop reads CSAVGGKNTDTQYL. CDR3 sequence (DNA): TGCAGTGCTGTTGGGGGAAAGAACACAGATACGCAGTATTTG. The chain couples TRBV20-1 to TRBJ2-3; D is perhaps TRBD1 or TRBD2 (5 bases each). The CDR3 totals 14 residues. Germline values: CDR1 DFQATT, CDR2 SNEGSKA (reference sequence). Trimming shortened V by 5 bases and J by 2 bases, and 14 bases separated the two germline ends.

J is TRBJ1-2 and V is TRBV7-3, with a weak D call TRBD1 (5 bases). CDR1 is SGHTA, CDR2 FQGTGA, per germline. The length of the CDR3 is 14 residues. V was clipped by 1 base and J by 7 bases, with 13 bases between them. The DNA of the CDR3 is TGTGCCAGCAGCTTAAACGCCAGGGCGGGTGGCTACACCTTC. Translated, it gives CASSLNARAGGYTF.

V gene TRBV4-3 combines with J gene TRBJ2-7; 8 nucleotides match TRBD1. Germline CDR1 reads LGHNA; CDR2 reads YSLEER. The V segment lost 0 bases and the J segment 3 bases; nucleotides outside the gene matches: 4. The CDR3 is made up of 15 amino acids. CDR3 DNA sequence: TGCGCCAGCAGCCAAGATCAGGGGGCCTACTACGAGCAGTACTTC. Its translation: CASSQDQGAYYEQYF.

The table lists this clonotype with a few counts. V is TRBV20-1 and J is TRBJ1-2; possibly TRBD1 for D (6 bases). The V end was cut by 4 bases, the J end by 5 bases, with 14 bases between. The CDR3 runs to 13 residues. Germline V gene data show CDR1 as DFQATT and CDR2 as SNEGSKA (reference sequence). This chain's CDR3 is CSATRTASYGYTF. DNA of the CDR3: TGCAGTGCTACTCGGACAGCCTCTTATGGCTACACCTTC.